This is a list of T cell receptor beta chains from one sample in a study of blood T cell repertoires in COVID-19. The assay was immunoSEQ multiplex PCR, and TCRdb's table has in-frame clones only and misses some. In the table there are 110,000 or so clones, roughly nine tenths of which are singletons. The sequencing sample was made of peripheral blood. The source of these receptors is a man aged 65 to 79 who had recovered from COVID-19. The CDR3 runs from the conserved cysteine through the conserved F or W. D genes are given only for firm matches. Only part of the rows carry a size: once, few, many, or a class if the clone is expanded.

CDR3,DNA,J,D,size,V
CASSAPGQGFEKLFF,TGTGCCAGCAGTGCCCCGGGACAGGGTTTCGAAAAACTGTTTTTT,TRBJ1-4,TRBD1,-,TRBV28
CASRPGTFDYGYTF,TGTGCCAGCAGGCCCGGGACATTCGACTATGGCTACACCTTC,TRBJ1-2,-,-,TRBV28
CASSRAGGTYNEQFF,TGTGCCAGCTCCCGAGCGGGAGGGACCTACAATGAGCAGTTCTTC,TRBJ2-1,TRBD2,-,TRBV9
CASSAVGLAISGANVLTF,TGCGCCAGCAGCGCGGTGGGACTAGCTATCTCTGGGGCCAACGTCCTGACTTTC,TRBJ2-6,TRBD2,-,TRBV5-1
CASSFHGGANTGELFF,TGTGCCAGCAGCTTCCATGGGGGCGCGAACACCGGGGAGCTGTTTTTT,TRBJ2-2,-,-,TRBV7-2
CASGRQGPGRPNEKLFF,TGTGCCAGCGGACGACAGGGGCCAGGGAGGCCTAATGAAAAACTGTTTTTT,TRBJ1-4,TRBD1,-,TRBV27
CASKTGFWEQYF,TGTGCCAGCAAGACAGGGTTTTGGGAGCAGTACTTC,TRBJ2-7,-,once,TRBV21-1
CASSGAAGNQPQHF,TGTGCCAGCAGTGGAGCGGCGGGCAATCAGCCCCAGCATTTT,TRBJ1-5,-,-,TRBV6-1
CASSARQGPYEQYF,TGCGCCAGCAGCGCCCGACAGGGGCCCTACGAGCAGTACTTC,TRBJ2-7,TRBD1,-,TRBV5-1
CASSRPGLNTGELFF,TGTGCCAGCTCACGCCCGGGACTAAACACCGGGGAGCTGTTTTTT,TRBJ2-2,TRBD2,-,TRBV18
CASSLIIEQGPFF,TGTGCCAGCAGCCTAATAATCGAACAGGGTCCGTTCTTC,TRBJ2-1,-,-,TRBV7-9
CASSISWQNYGYTF,TGTGCCAGTAGTATATCGTGGCAGAACTATGGCTACACCTTC,TRBJ1-2,-,-,TRBV19
CASSFDPSGNSYEQYF,TGCGCCAGCAGTTTCGATCCTAGCGGGAACTCCTACGAGCAGTACTTC,TRBJ2-7,TRBD2,-,TRBV5-1
CASSGTANTGELFF,TGCGCCAGCAGCGGAACAGCGAACACCGGGGAGCTGTTTTTT,TRBJ2-2,-,-,TRBV5-1
CASSLLGTVDLEKLFF,TGTGCCAGCAGTTTACTTGGGACAGTGGATCTTGAAAAACTGTTTTTT,TRBJ1-4,TRBD1,-,TRBV28
CATSDFGEDQPQHF,TGTGCCACCAGTGATTTCGGGGAGGATCAGCCCCAGCATTTT,TRBJ1-5,-,-,TRBV24-1
CASSAGSGQPQHF,TGCGCCAGCAGTGCCGGTTCGGGGCAGCCCCAGCATTTT,TRBJ1-5,-,-,TRBV10-1
CASSRGTGSNQPQHF,TGTGCCAGCAGTAGAGGGACAGGGAGCAATCAGCCCCAGCATTTT,TRBJ1-5,TRBD1,few,TRBV6-5
CAWSVLGTLNTEAFF,TGTGCCTGGAGTGTATTGGGCACCTTGAACACTGAAGCTTTCTTT,TRBJ1-1,-,few,TRBV30
CASSPPTGEKNYGYTF,TGTGCCAGCAGCCCACCGACAGGGGAGAAGAACTATGGCTACACCTTC,TRBJ1-2,TRBD1,-,TRBV27
CASSGRLASDTQYF,TGTGCCAGCAGCGGGCGACTAGCGTCAGATACGCAGTATTTT,TRBJ2-3,TRBD2,-,TRBV7-3
CATSEAGGRKNEQFF,TGTGCCACCAGTGAGGCAGGGGGCCGTAAGAATGAGCAGTTCTTC,TRBJ2-1,TRBD1,-,TRBV24-1
CASSQRFRGASYF,TGCGCCAGCAGCCAGAGATTCAGAGGTGCATCGTATTTT,TRBJ2-3,-,-,TRBV4-3
CASSPDRGENIQYF,TGTGCCAGCTCACCTGACAGGGGCGAAAACATTCAGTACTTC,TRBJ2-4,TRBD1,-,TRBV18
CASSLFLAEQYF,TGTGCCAGCAGTTTATTTTTAGCCGAGCAGTACTTC,TRBJ2-7,-,-,TRBV28
CASTRSAGANVLTF,TGTGCCAGCACCCGGTCCGCTGGGGCCAACGTCCTGACTTTC,TRBJ2-6,-,-,TRBV27
CASREPGDSGNTIYF,TGTGCCAGCAGAGAGCCGGGAGACTCTGGAAACACCATATATTTT,TRBJ1-3,-,-,TRBV6-5
CASSLTGGTGNTIYF,TGTGCCAGCAGCTTGACAGGGGGAACTGGAAACACCATATATTTT,TRBJ1-3,TRBD1,-,TRBV7-2
CASSSRRDRVHF,TGTGCCAGCAGTTCCCGACGGGACAGGGTGCATTTT,TRBJ2-3,TRBD1,-,TRBV6-6
CASSVTGGVEEKLFF,TGCGCCAGCAGCGTAACAGGGGGCGTTGAGGAAAAACTGTTTTTT,TRBJ1-4,TRBD1,-,TRBV5-1
CASSTTSSNEQFF,TGTGCCAGCAGTACGACTAGCAGTAATGAGCAGTTCTTC,TRBJ2-1,TRBD2,once,TRBV12-3/TRBV12-4
CATSDVASGSNEQYF,TGTGCCACCAGTGATGTGGCTAGCGGGAGCAACGAGCAGTACTTC,TRBJ2-7,TRBD2,-,TRBV24-1
CASSLGLTSGTDTQYF,TGTGCCAGCAGCTTAGGCCTGACTAGCGGCACAGATACGCAGTATTTT,TRBJ2-3,TRBD2,-,TRBV7-9
CAIGGGNQPQHF,TGTGCCATTGGGGGGGGAAATCAGCCCCAGCATTTT,TRBJ1-5,-,-,TRBV10-3
CASTSGRTSGKTQYF,TGCGCCAGCACCTCTGGACGTACCAGCGGGAAGACCCAGTACTTC,TRBJ2-5,TRBD2,few,TRBV5-1
CASSARGTSPEEQFF,TGTGCCAGCAGCGCCAGAGGGACTAGTCCCGAAGAGCAGTTCTTC,TRBJ2-1,TRBD2,-,TRBV7-9
CASSPRGVQPKTQYF,TGTGCCAGCAGCCCCAGGGGGGTACAACCGAAGACCCAGTACTTC,TRBJ2-5,-,-,TRBV11-1
CATSIDHTYEQYF,TGTGCCACCAGCATAGATCACACGTACGAGCAGTACTTC,TRBJ2-7,-,-,TRBV15
CASSLGAGTVYNEQFF,TGTGCCAGCAGCTTAGGGGCAGGGACAGTGTACAATGAGCAGTTCTTC,TRBJ2-1,TRBD1,-,TRBV7-8
CASSPRTDEQYF,TGTGCCAGCTCACCACGAACAGACGAGCAGTACTTC,TRBJ2-7,-,-,TRBV18
CASSNLQDYEQYF,TGTGCCAGCAGTAATCTTCAGGACTACGAGCAGTACTTC,TRBJ2-7,-,-,TRBV2
CASSSIVSGITDTQYF,TGTGCCAGCAGCTCCATTGTTAGCGGGATAACAGATACGCAGTATTTT,TRBJ2-3,TRBD2,-,TRBV7-9
CAITQDRGSVEQYF,TGTGCCATCACCCAGGACAGGGGCTCGGTCGAGCAGTACTTC,TRBJ2-7,TRBD1,-,TRBV10-3
CASSSRPTGGTEGYTF,TGTGCCAGCAGCTCACGCCCGACAGGGGGGACGGAGGGCTACACCTTC,TRBJ1-2,TRBD1,-,TRBV7-2
CASSPSGGNEQFF,TGTGCCAGCAGCCCGTCGGGGGGCAATGAGCAGTTCTTC,TRBJ2-1,TRBD2,-,TRBV5-4
CASSLSGNQPQHF,TGTGCCAGCAGCTTATCGGGGAATCAGCCCCAGCATTTT,TRBJ1-5,-,-,TRBV7-6
CASRQTSGSNAEQFF,TGCGCCAGCAGGCAAACTAGCGGGAGTAACGCTGAGCAGTTCTTC,TRBJ2-1,TRBD2,once,TRBV5-1
CASSSPLSQDTQYF,TGTGCCAGCAGCTCCCCCCTTAGCCAGGATACGCAGTATTTT,TRBJ2-3,-,-,TRBV13